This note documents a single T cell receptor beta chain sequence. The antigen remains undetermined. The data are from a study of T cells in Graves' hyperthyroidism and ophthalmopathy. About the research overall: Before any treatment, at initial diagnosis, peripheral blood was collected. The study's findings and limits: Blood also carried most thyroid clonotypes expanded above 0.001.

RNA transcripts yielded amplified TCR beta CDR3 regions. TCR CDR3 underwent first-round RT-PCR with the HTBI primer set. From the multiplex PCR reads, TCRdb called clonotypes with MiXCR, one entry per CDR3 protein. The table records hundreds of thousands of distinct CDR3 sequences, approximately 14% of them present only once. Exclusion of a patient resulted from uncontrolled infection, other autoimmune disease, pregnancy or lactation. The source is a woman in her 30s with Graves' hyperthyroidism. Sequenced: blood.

CDR3 DNA sequence: TGTGCCACCAGCAGAGAGGAGGCACGCAAGGACATTCAGTACTTC. It is translated as CATSREEARKDIQYF. The chain is built from TRBV15 and TRBJ2-4; tentative D call: TRBD2 (5 bases). Trimming took 0 bases from V and 8 from J, leaving 14 bases between them. Per germline, CDR1 LNHNV and CDR2 YYDKDF (reference sequence). CDR3 size: 15 residues.